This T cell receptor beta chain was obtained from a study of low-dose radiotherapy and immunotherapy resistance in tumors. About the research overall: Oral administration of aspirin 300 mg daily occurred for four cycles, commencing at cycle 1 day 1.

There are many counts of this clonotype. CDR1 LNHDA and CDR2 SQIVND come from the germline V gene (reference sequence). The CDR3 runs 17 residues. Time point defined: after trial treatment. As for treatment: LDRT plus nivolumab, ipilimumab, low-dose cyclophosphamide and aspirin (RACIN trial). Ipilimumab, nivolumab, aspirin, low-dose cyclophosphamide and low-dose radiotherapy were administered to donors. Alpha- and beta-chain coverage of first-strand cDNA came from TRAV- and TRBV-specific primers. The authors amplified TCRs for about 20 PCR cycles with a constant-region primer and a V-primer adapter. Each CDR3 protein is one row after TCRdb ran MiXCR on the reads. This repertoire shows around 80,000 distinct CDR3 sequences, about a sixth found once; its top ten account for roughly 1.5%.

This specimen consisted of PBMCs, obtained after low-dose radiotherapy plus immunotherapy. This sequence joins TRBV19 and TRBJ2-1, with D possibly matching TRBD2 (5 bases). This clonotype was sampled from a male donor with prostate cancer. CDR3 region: CSPYPGSHLSSYNEQFF. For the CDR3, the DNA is TGTTCTCCCTACCCGGGGTCCCATCTGAGCTCCTACAATGAGCAGTTCTTC.